This T cell receptor (beta chain) emerged from a study of blood T cells in healthy people across ages. Study-level results: In the absence of known donor CMV status, changes in expanded clonotypes were possibly confounded.

A second about 6 to 12 cycle PCR used barcoded and J-beta primers. Unique molecular identifiers of 12 random nucleotides labeled each cDNA. TCRdb passed the 5' RACE reads through MiXCR, listing each CDR3 protein once. The table records 700,000 to 800,000 distinct CDR3 sequences, 35% to 45% of them present only once. The CDR3 consists of 15 residues. Germline V gene sequence: CDR1 SGHRS, CDR2 YFSETQ. V dropped 4 bases and J dropped 11; count of bases not matched to a gene: 16. In regard to this clonotype: As yet, its antigen is unknown.

The chain has TRBV5-1 and TRBJ2-5, with 8 bases aligning to TRBD1. Source material: blood. This receptor was obtained from a woman aged 55-70 years in good health. The CDR3 DNA reads as TGCGCCAGCAGCCTTACTGACAGGGGAAACAATGAGCAGTACTTC. Protein sequence: CASSLTDRGNNEQYF.